This T cell receptor (beta chain) appears in the sequencing data of a study of cytotoxic CD8 clonotypes in ibrutinib-treated CLL. Study observations and caveats: Clonality increased at ibrutinib response, then returned toward baseline at progression. Once treatment began, public clonotypes, which were uncommon, contracted or stayed stable. Clonality at baseline surpassed age-matched healthy donors and tracked circulating CD8+ T-cell counts.

Worth noting for this clone: The antigen remains undetermined.

Cryopreserved PBMCs provided about 2 micrograms of genomic DNA for the TCR beta libraries. Sequenced by immunoSEQ multiplex PCR; TCRdb stores in-frame clones only, minus some. The sample consists of around 200,000 clones, approximately 79% of them appearing once. Trimming pared 10 bases from V and 8 bases from J, leaving 14 bases between. Germline V lookup: CDR1 SNHLY, CDR2 FYNNEI. CDR3 size: 11 residues. The specimen comprised PBMCs, sampled after 12 months of ibrutinib treatment. The TCR originated in a human donor with chronic lymphocytic leukemia. The chain employs TRBV2 and TRBJ1-2; tentatively, D is TRBD1 (6 bases). As DNA, the CDR3 is TGTGCCATCTCGGGGGGGCGCGGCTACACCTTC. Translated: CAISGGRGYTF. The full variable domain, rest sourced from reference TRBV2 and TRBJ1-2, is EPEVTQTPSHQVTQMGQEVILRCVPISNHLYFYWYRQILGQKVEFLVSFYNNEISEKSEIFDDQFSVERPDGSNFTLKIRSTKLEDSAMYFCAISGGRGYTFGSGTRLTVV.